The 7 T cell receptor beta chains listed next were all sequenced from one sample in a study of cytomegalovirus exposure and HLA in healthy donors. Use of 60 Vbeta and 13 Jbeta primers characterized the PCR. The assay was immunoSEQ multiplex PCR, and TCRdb's table has in-frame clones only and misses some. The sample consists of fewer than 200,000 clones, more than 70% of them appearing once. Sequencing was performed on PBMCs. These receptors all come from a man in his sixties in good health and CMV-seronegative.

With regard to this clone: The junction does not match germline at one end; this may be a read error. The CDR3 DNA sequence: TGTTCCAGCAGCTGGGGGGACAGGAACACAGATACGCAGTATTTT. Translated, it gives CSSSWGDRNTDTQYF. This sequence joins TRBV7-9 and TRBJ2-3; 8 positions match TRBD1. Germline V CDR1 and CDR2: SEHNR, FQNEAQ (reference sequence). The CDR3 has 15 residues.

The CDR3 spells CASSQGQGAFNEQFF. DNA for the CDR3: TGCGCCAGCAGTCAGGGACAGGGGGCCTTCAATGAGCAGTTCTTC. The chain uses TRBV23-1 and TRBJ2-1, with 12 bases identical to TRBD1. TRBV23-1 is assigned to the ORF class and has an uncertain function. V dropped 3 bases and J dropped 6; count of bases not matched to a gene: 3. CDR3 length equals 15 residues.

The rearrangement joins TRBV4-3 to TRBJ1-3; D not resolved. This CDR3 has 13 amino acids. Per germline, CDR1 LGHNA and CDR2 YSLEER. Trimming took off 0 bases at V and 7 bases at J, with 7 bases between the two ends. Here the CDR3 reads CASSQDPGNTIYF. The DNA of the CDR3 is TGCGCCAGCAGCCAAGACCCGGGTAACACCATATATTTT.

V is TRBV19 and J is TRBJ2-5; perhaps TRBD1 as D (6 bases). CDR3 size: 14 residues. Germline CDR1 is LNHDA and CDR2 is SQIVND (reference sequence). Trimming removed 4 bases at V and 1 base at J, with 10 bases between. The CDR3 nucleotides read TGTGCCAGTAGTAAGACAGGTCCCCAAGAGACCCAGTACTTC. The encoded protein is CASSKTGPQETQYF.

This clone occurred once. The identical CDR3 is also encoded by other nucleotide sequences in the sample. The CDR3 sequence is CASSLDGRGTYEQYF. In DNA form, the CDR3 reads TGCGCCAGCAGCCTGGACGGCAGGGGGACCTACGAGCAGTACTTC. The V call is TRBV5-1, the J call TRBJ2-7, with 7 bases identical to TRBD1. The CDR3 runs 15 residues. The J segment lost 2 bases and the V segment lost 4 bases, leaving 9 bases of the junction unmatched. CDR1 and CDR2 from the germline V gene are SGHRS and YFSETQ. The full variable domain, with the rest looked up from reference TRBV5-1 and TRBJ2-7, is KAGVTQTPRYLIKTRGQQVTLSCSPISGHRSVSWYQQTPGQGLQFLFEYFSETQRNKGNFPGRFSGRQFSNSRSEMNVSTLELGDSALYLCASSLDGRGTYEQYFGPGTRLTVT.

CDR3 amino acids: CASSNPRDRGLYEQYF. The CDR3 DNA reads TGTGCCAGCAGTAACCCCCGGGACAGGGGGCTCTACGAGCAGTACTTC. The chain employs TRBV27 and TRBJ2-7, with 12 nucleotides matching TRBD1. Trimming took 5 bases from V and 3 from J; bases not matched to a gene: 8. The CDR3 extends over 16 amino acids. The germline V gene encodes CDR1 MNHEY and CDR2 SMNVEV (reference sequence).

V gene TRBV6-5 combines with J gene TRBJ2-1, with 7 bases lining up with TRBD1. This CDR3 contains 12 residues. CDR1 is MNHEY and CDR2 is SVGAGI in the germline V gene. V was pared by 8 bases and J by 7 bases, with 5 bases of the junction left unmatched. CDR3 coding DNA: TGTGCCAGCCTTTCGACAGGGAATGAGCAGTTCTTC. Translation: CASLSTGNEQFF.